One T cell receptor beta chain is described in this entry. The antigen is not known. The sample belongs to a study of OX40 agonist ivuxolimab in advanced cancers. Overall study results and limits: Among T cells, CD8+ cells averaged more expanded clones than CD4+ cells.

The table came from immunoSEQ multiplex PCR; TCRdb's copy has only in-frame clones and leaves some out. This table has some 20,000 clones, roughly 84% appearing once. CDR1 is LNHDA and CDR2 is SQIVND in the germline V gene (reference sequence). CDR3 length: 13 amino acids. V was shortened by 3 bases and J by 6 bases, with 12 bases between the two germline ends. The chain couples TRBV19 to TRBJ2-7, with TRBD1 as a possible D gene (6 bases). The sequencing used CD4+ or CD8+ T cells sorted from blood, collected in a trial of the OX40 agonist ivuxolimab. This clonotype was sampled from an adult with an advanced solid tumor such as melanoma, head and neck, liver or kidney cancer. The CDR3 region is CASSILTGREQYF. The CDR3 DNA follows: TGTGCCAGTAGTATCCTGACAGGCCGCGAGCAGTACTTC.